This T cell receptor beta chain stems from a study of cytomegalovirus exposure and HLA in healthy donors (TCRdb year 2017). Regarding the study in general: An earlier analysis of more than 550 of the donors reported around 280 Gb of sequence data and 117 million unique TCR beta sequences obtained from some 170 million T cells. Roughly 300 gigabases of sequencing data and around 87 million unique TCR sequences were included in an early release covering about 600 HLA-typed donors. Of the 300 to 500 genotyped donors, approximately 81% were placed in the genetic ancestry cluster associated with self-reported Caucasian donors. The study was designed to test whether signatures of past pathogen exposure could be identified by cataloging public T cell receptors. The T cell repertoires of some 700 subjects were profiled by immunosequencing and related to cytomegalovirus serostatus. Besides the first cohort of roughly 700 subjects, a separate validation cohort made up of 120 different subjects was used. High-throughput TCR immunosequencing, statistical association of individual TCRs with disease status, and machine learning were combined to predict cytomegalovirus infection status. In a later analysis, previously published TCR beta repertoires from more than 500 donors were re-analyzed and high-resolution HLA genotyping was added so that TCR occurrence patterns could be studied. The later analysis used no new phenotypic data to find candidate immune exposures, relying instead on TCR beta sequences and their occurrence across donors. To decide whether each TCR beta V gene segment behaved as functional or pseudogenic, an earlier analysis of approximately 590 of the donors relied on high-throughput TCR beta sequencing. Donor age, sex, ethnicity and CMV serostatus were collected together with the repertoire data. A later genetic analysis used genome-wide SNP genotypes for about three fifths of the roughly 700 donors, treating that subset as a discovery cohort. Every repertoire in the discovery cohort had been generated on one and the same sequencing platform. HLA typing covered class I and class II loci at four-digit resolution. Typing coverage differed by locus: A, B, C, DRB1 and DQB1 were typed in roughly 620-630 donors, DQA1 in 500 to 550, DPA1 in some 600, and DPB1 in 400 to 480. Roughly 5 DR-DQ haplotypes were handled as single units for association and clustering because linkage in the cohort was strong. Among 300 to 500 genotyped donors of the cohort, an average of roughly 230,000 unique TCR beta nucleotide sequences was sequenced per donor, of which about 18% were non-productive.

Note on this clone: Its binding antigen is unknown. Per-base quality was not reported, and no clone a single base away is much larger than it.

In total, 630 or so healthy bone marrow donors made up the cohort. At the time of sampling, all cohort members were nominally healthy, though unrecorded immune exposures were likely present. The donor tested CMV seropositive and was one of the 289 seropositive cohort members. A peripheral blood sample was collected from each donor, and TCR beta sequencing was performed on peripheral blood mononuclear cells. Genomic DNA extraction from the blood cell samples was performed with the Qiagen DNeasy Blood Extraction Kit. Library prep was done by the immunoSEQ multiplex PCR assay. The multiplex PCR relied on a mix of 60 forward primers for TCR Vbeta segments and 13 reverse primers for TCR Jbeta segments. The CDR3 region of rearranged TCR beta genes was amplified from genomic DNA with a multiplex PCR assay. The amplified TCR beta libraries were sequenced on the Illumina HiSeq System as 87-base-pair reads. The authors processed their data as follows. In a later analysis, some 80 million unique TCR beta chains were counted across the 500 to 700 repertoires, and roughly 10 million of these chains were shared by at least two donors. Raw reads were error-corrected and collapsed into unique sequences by a nearest-neighbor algorithm in which closely related sequences were merged to remove PCR and sequencing errors. To assign V, D and J gene segments, CDR3 sequences were aligned to IMGT reference sequences. For a sequence to be retained, at least a six-nucleotide match to both a V gene segment and a J gene segment was required. A rearrangement was called productive if the CDR3 had no stop codons and remained in frame with V and J, and every other rearrangement was called non-productive. CDR3 was defined by IMGT convention, running from the second conserved V-encoded cysteine to the conserved J-encoded phenylalanine. In an earlier analysis of 500 to 650 of the donors, sequences lacking an unambiguous match to a single V gene segment were excluded. An earlier analysis of fewer than 750 of the donors classified V segments as functional when productive rearrangements were above 56.7% and as segregating when the standard deviation between donors was above 5%. A statistical classification framework was built for diagnosing cytomegalovirus status from the catalog of TCR beta chain sequences. V and J gene assignment, in a later analysis, came from comparing TCR nucleotide sequences with IMGT/GENE-DB human TR gene sequences. Using the TCRdist pipeline, a later analysis assigned CDR3 sequences along with most-parsimonious VDJ recombination scenarios. In a later analysis, each TCR beta chain was defined by its CDR3 amino acid sequence together with its V-gene family, and reads lacking a unique V-gene family were excluded. As a way to deal with suspected cross-contamination and a sequencing artifact, a later analysis dropped hundreds of nucleotide sequences that were highly shared and had low generation probability. In a later analysis, a clonal expansion index for each public chain was calculated from normalized within-repertoire ranks of inferred template counts. In a later analysis, generation probabilities were computed with a VDJ recombination model fitted to out-of-frame rearrangements, and the resulting probabilities were checked against IGoR. Hypergeometric tests were used in a later analysis to score TCR-TCR, TCR-HLA and TCR-CMV co-occurrence, with a repertoire-size bias correction applied to the TCR pairs. A later analysis estimated false discovery rates by permuting HLA or CMV assignments 20 times. In a later analysis, co-occurring TCRs were grouped using DBSCAN, with TCRdist sequence similarity added in when clustering inside HLA-allele-positive subsets. Repertoires with fewer than 30,000 or more than 120,000 public chains, plus five repertoires with anomalous nucleotide sharing, were excluded from co-occurrence clustering. Here the immuneACCESS table is served through TCRdb, limited to in-frame sequences with V and J called. Missing clones are a known gap in these copies; in checked studies unresolved V genes cover under half, and the rest lacks a known reason. V, J and clone size derive from that table, while D and trimming were established from the DNA sequence. Here the sample has roughly 180,000 clones; about 9.4% occur a single time. The ten largest account for 1% to 1.5% of the sample.

Study-level results and caveats: Most CMV-associated TCR beta chains appeared to be HLA-restricted in a later analysis, and the HLA associations seemed to be driven largely by CMV exposure. Because HLA typing was missing for some donors at each locus, association tests included only the typed subset. Compared with equally common non-associated chains, HLA-associated TCR beta chains in a later analysis were more clonally expanded and had lower generation probabilities. The cohort was sequenced for TCR beta chains only, and without alpha or paired-chain data the features that could be detected were limited. The authors suggested that the approach could potentially be extended to other disease states and immunological phenotypes. In vitro tests confirmed that three of the cytomegalovirus-associated TCR beta chains recognize cytomegalovirus antigens. Immune exposure information for the cohort was limited to CMV serostatus. The 87-base-pair reads could not distinguish some IMGT-functional V segments, including TRBV6-2 and TRBV6-3, so those segments were excluded. Because counts were too low, roughly 16 rarely observed V segments, including chromosome 9 orphons, were excluded from the earlier analysis of 587 of the donors. A cluster of highly shared sequence variants was judged likely to represent a technical artifact of the sequencing pipeline. The classifier was reported to diagnose cytomegalovirus status with high specificity and sensitivity in both the original and validation cohorts. An association between a missense DCLRE1C variant and V-gene and J-gene trimming of TCR beta chains was found in a later genetic analysis and replicated in an independent cohort. In the study, around 160 TCR beta chains were listed as associated with cytomegalovirus. A later analysis found that TCR association rates varied across HLA loci, with DRB1 alleles showing the most associated TCRs and HLA-C alleles the fewest. A later analysis reported that several top co-occurrence clusters appeared linked to parvovirus B19, influenza, CMV and Epstein-Barr virus. A further reported finding was that TCR beta sequences accurately predicted the HLA-A and HLA-B alleles for most subjects in the first cohort. In an earlier analysis of some 640 of the donors, most TCR beta V segments were observed in productive rearrangements about 87% or about 30% of the time, broadly matching IMGT annotations. In a later analysis, around 17,000 TCR beta sequences were associated with specific HLA alleles at a false discovery rate of 0.05. According to a later genetic analysis, donors in an Asian-associated ancestry cluster had fewer N-insertions in productive TCRs than the approximately 650-donor mean. Most TCR sequences were observed very rarely across donors, whereas some public TCRs were present in many individuals. Strong co-occurrence of HLA alleles, especially DR and DQ, made assigning TCR associations to individual alleles difficult. The presence/absence analyses assumed that sequencing depth was roughly uniform across donors, and that assumption may not be true. Linkage disequilibrium might explain the correlated functional status among segregating V segments, but an unknown experimental factor could not be ruled out.

Looking up the germline V gene yields CDR1 MGHRA and CDR2 YSYEKL. The CDR3, from cysteine to phenylalanine, totals 16 residues. Only the CDR3 DNA is retained, 48 bases long and in frame from the first base. Relative to germline, V is 4 bases shorter and J is 9 bases shorter, with 24 bases between their ends. The clonotype comes from a woman between 25 and 40 years old in good health and CMV-seropositive. The sequence is built from TRBV4-1 and TRBJ2-5, with an unclear D gene assignment. Sequencing used PBMCs. The DNA reads TGCGCCAGCAGCCCCCTTGGCCTGGCAGGCGAGTCTCCCCAGTACTTC. The encoded protein is CASSPLGLAGESPQYF.